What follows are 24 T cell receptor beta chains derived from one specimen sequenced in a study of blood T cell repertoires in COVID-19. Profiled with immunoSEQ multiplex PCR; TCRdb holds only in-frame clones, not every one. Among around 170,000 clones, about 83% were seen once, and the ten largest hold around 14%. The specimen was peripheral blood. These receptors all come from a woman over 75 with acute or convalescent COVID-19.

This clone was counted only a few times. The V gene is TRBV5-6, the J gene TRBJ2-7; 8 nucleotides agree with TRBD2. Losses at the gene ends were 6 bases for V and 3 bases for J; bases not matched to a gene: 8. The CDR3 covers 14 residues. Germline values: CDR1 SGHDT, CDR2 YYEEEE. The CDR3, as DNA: TGTGCCAGCACCCAGGGACTAGGGCACTACGAGCAGTACTTC. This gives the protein CASTQGLGHYEQYF.

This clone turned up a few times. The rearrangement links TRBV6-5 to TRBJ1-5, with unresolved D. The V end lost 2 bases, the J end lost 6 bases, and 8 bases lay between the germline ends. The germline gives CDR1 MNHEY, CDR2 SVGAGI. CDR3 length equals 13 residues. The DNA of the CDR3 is TGTGCCAGCAGTTACGGAGGTTCTCAGCCCCAGCATTTT. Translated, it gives CASSYGGSQPQHF.

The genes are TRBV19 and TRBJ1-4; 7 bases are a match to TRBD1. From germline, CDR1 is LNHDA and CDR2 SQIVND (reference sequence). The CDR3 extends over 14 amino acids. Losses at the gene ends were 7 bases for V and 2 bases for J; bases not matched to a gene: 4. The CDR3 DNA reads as TGTGCCAGTACCCAGGGGGATACTAATGAAAAACTGTTTTTT. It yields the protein CASTQGDTNEKLFF.

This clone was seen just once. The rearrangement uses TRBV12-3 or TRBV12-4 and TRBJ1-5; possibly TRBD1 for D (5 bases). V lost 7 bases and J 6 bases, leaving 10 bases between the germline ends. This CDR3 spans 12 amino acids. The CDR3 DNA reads TGTGCCAGCACTCGGAGGGGTCAGCCCCAGCATTTT. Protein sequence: CASTRRGQPQHF.

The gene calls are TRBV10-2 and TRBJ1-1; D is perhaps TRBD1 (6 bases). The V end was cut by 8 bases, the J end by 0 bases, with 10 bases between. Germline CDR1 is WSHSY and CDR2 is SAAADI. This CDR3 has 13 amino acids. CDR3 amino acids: CASQGSMNTEAFF. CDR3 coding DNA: TGCGCCAGCCAGGGGAGTATGAACACTGAAGCTTTCTTT.

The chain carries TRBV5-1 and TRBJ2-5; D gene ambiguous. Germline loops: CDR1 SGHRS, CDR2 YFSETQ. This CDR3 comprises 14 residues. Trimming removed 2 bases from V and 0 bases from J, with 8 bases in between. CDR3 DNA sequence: TGCGCCAGCAGCTTCTTAGAGCACCAAGAGACCCAGTACTTC. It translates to CASSFLEHQETQYF.

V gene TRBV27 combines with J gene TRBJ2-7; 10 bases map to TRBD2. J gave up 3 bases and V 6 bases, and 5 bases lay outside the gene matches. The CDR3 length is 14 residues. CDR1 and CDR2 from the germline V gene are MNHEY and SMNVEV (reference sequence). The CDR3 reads CASRRSSGSYEQYF. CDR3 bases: TGTGCCAGCAGAAGGTCTAGCGGGAGCTACGAGCAGTACTTC.

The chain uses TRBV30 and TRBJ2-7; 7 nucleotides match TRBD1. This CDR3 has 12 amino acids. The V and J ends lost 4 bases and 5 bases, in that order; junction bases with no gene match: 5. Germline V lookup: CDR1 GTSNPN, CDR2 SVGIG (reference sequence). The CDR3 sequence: CAWTQGDDEQYF. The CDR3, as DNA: TGTGCCTGGACCCAGGGGGACGACGAGCAGTACTTC.

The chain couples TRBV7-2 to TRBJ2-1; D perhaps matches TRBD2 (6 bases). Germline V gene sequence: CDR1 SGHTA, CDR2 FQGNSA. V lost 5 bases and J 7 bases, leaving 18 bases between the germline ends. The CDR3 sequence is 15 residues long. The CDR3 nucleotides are TGTGCCAGCAGCCCCCGGGACTCCAGAGTTAATGAGCAGTTCTTC. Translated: CASSPRDSRVNEQFF.

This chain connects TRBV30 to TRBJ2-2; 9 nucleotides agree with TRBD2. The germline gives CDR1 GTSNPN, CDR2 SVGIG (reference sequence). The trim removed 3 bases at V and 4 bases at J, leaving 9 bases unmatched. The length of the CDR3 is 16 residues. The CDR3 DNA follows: TGTGCCTGGAGGGAAAGATATAGCGGGAGCACCGGGGAGCTGTTTTTT. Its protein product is CAWRERYSGSTGELFF. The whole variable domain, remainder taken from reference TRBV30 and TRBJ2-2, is SQTIHQWPATLVQPVGSPLSLECTVEGTSNPNLYWYRQAAGRGLQLLFYSVGIGQISSEVPQNLSASRPQDRQFILSSKKLLLSDSGFYLCAWRERYSGSTGELFFGEGSRLTVL.

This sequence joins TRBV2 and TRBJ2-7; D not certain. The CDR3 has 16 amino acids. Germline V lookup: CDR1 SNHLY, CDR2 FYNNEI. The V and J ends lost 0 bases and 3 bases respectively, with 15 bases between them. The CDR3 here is CASSEARWQVRYEQYF. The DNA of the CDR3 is TGTGCCAGCAGTGAAGCCAGGTGGCAGGTCCGCTACGAGCAGTACTTC. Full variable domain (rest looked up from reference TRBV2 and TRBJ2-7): EPEVTQTPSHQVTQMGQEVILRCVPISNHLYFYWYRQILGQKVEFLVSFYNNEISEKSEIFDDQFSVERPDGSNFTLKIRSTKLEDSAMYFCASSEARWQVRYEQYFGPGTRLTVT.

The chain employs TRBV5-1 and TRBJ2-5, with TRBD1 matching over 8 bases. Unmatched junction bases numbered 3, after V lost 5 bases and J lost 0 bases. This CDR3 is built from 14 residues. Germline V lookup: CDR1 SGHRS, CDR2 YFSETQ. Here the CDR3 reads CASSRQGYQETQYF. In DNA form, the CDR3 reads TGCGCCAGCAGTAGACAGGGGTACCAAGAGACCCAGTACTTC.

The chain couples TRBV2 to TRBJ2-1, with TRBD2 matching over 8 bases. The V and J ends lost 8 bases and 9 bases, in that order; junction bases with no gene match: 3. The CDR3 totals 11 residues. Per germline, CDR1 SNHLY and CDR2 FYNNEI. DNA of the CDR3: TGTGCCAGCGTAACTAGCGGTGAGCAGTTCTTC. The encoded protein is CASVTSGEQFF. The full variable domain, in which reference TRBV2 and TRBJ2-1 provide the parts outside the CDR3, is EPEVTQTPSHQVTQMGQEVILRCVPISNHLYFYWYRQILGQKVEFLVSFYNNEISEKSEIFDDQFSVERPDGSNFTLKIRSTKLEDSAMYFCASVTSGEQFFGPGTRLTVL.

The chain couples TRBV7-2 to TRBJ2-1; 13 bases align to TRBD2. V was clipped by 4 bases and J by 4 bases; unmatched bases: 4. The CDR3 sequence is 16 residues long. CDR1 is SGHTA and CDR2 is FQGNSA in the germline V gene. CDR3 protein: CASSSPGLAGYNEQFF. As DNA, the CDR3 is TGTGCCAGCAGCTCTCCGGGACTAGCGGGGTACAATGAGCAGTTCTTC.

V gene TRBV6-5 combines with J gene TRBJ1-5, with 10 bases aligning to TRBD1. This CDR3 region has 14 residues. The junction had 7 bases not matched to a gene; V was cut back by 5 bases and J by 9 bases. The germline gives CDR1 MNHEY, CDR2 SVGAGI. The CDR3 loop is CASSPRTGGLPQHF. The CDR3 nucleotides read TGTGCCAGCAGTCCTCGGACAGGGGGGTTGCCCCAGCATTTT.

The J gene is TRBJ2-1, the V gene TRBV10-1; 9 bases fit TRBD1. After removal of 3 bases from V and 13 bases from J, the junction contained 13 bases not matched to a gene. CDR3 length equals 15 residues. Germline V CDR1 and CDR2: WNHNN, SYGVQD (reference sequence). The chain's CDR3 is CASSDDRGQGRKQFF. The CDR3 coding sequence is TGCGCCAGCAGTGACGATAGGGGACAGGGTAGGAAACAGTTCTTC.

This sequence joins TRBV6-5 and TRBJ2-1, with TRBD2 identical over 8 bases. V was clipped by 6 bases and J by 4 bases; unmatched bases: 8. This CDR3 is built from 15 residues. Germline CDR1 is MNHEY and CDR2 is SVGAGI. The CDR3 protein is CASRTGTRNYNEQFF. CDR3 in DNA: TGTGCCAGCAGGACCGGGACTAGGAATTACAATGAGCAGTTCTTC.

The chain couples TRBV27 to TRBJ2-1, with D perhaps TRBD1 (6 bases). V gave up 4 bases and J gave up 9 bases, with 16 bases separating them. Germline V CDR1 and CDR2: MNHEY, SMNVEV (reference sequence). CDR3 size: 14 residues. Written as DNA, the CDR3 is TGTGCCAGCAGTTCATACACACAGGGATTTGAGCAGTTCTTC. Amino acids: CASSSYTQGFEQFF.

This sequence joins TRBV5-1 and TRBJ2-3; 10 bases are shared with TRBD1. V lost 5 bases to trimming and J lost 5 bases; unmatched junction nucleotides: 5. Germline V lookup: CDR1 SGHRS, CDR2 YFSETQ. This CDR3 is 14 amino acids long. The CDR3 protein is CASRGQGRVDTQYF. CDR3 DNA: TGCGCCAGCAGGGGACAGGGGCGGGTAGATACGCAGTATTTT.

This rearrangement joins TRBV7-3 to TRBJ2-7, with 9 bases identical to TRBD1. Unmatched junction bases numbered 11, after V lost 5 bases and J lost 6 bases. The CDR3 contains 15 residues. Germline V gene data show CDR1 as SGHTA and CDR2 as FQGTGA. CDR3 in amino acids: CASSPSGTGHSEQYF. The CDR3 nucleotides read TGTGCCAGCAGCCCATCCGGGACAGGGCACTCCGAGCAGTACTTC. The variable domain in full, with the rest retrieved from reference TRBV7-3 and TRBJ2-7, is GAGVSQTPSNKVTEKGKYVELRCDPISGHTALYWYRQSLGQGPEFLIYFQGTGAADDSGLPNDRFFAVRPEGSVSTLKIQRTERGDSAVYLCASSPSGTGHSEQYFGPGTRLTVT.

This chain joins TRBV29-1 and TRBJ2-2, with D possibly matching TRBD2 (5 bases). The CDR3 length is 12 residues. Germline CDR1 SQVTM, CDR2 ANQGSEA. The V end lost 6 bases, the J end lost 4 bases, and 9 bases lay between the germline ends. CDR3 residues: CSVRRGTGELFF. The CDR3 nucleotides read TGCAGCGTCCGCCGGGGCACCGGGGAGCTGTTTTTT.

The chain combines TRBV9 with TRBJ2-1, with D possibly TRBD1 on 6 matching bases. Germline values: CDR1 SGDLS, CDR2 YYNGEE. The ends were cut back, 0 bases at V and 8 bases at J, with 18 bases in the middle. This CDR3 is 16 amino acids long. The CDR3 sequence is CASSVVGQPGYDEQFF. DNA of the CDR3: TGTGCCAGCAGCGTAGTAGGACAGCCCGGTTACGATGAGCAGTTCTTC.

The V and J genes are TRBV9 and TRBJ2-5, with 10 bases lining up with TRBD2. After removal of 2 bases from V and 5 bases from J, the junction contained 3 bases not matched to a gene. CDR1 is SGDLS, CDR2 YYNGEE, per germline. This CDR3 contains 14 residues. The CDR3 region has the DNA TGTGCCAGCAGCGTGGGGACTAGCGTGGAGACCCAGTACTTC. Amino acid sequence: CASSVGTSVETQYF.

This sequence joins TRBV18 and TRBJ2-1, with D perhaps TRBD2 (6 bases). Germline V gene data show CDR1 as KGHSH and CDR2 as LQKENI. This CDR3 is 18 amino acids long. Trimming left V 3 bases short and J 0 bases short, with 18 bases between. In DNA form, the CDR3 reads TGTGCCAGCTCACCCGGCGGGGCGGGATTCTCCTCCTACAATGAGCAGTTCTTC. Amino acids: CASSPGGAGFSSYNEQFF.